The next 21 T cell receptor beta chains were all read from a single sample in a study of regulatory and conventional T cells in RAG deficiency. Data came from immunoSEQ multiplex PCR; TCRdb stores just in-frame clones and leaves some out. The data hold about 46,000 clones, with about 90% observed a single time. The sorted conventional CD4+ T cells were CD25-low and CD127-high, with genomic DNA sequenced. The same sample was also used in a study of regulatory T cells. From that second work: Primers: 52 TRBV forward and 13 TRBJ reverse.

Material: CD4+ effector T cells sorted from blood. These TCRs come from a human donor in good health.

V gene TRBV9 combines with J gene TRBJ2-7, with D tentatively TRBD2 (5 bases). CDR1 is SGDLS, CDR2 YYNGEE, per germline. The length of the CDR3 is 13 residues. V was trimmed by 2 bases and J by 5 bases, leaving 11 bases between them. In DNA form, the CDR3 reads TGTGCCAGCAGCGTGGGAGTTATAGACGAGCAGTACTTC. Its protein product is CASSVGVIDEQYF.

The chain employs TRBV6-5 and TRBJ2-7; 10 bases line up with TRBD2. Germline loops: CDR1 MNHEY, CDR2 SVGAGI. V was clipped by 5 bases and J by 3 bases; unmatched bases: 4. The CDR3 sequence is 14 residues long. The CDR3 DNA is TGTGCCAGCAGTCTCCTAGCGGGAGACTACGAGCAGTACTTC. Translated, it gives CASSLLAGDYEQYF.

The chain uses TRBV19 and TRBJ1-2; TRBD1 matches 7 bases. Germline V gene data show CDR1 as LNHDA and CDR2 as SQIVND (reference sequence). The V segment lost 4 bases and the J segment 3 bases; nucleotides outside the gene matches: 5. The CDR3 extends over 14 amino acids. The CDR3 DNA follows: TGTGCCAGTAGTAGACGACAGGGAGACTATGGCTACACCTTC. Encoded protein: CASSRRQGDYGYTF.

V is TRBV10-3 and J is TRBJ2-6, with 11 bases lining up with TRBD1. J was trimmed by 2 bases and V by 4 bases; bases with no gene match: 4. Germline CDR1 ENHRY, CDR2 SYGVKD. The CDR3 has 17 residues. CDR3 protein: CAISGTGGVTGANVLTF. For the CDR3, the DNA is TGTGCCATCAGTGGGACAGGGGGCGTAACTGGGGCCAACGTCCTGACTTTC.

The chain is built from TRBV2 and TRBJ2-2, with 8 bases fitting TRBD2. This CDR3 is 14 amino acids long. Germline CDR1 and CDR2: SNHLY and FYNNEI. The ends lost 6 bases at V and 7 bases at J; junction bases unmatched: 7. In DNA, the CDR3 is TGTGCCAGCAGCCTAAAGCGGGGGATCGGGGAGCTGTTTTTT. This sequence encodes CASSLKRGIGELFF.

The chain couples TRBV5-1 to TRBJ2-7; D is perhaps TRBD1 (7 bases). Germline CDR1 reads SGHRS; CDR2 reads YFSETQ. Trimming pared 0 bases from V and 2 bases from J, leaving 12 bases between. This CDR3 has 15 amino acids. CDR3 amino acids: CASSLEGGQTYEQYF. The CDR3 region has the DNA TGCGCCAGCAGCTTGGAGGGGGGACAGACCTACGAGCAGTACTTC.

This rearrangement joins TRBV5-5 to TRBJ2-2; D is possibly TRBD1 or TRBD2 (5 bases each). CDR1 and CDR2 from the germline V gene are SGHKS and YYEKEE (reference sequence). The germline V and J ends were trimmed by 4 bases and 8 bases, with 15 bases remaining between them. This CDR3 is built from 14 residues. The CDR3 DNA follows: TGTGCCAGCAGCATTGAAGAGGGGATTGGGGAGCTGTTTTTT. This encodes CASSIEEGIGELFF.

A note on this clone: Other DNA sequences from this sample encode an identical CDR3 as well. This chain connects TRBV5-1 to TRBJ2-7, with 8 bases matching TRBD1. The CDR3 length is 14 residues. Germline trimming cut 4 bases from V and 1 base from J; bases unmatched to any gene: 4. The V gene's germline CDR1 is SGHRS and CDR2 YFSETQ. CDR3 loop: CASSPTGGSYEQYF. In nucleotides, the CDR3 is TGCGCCAGCAGCCCAACAGGGGGGTCCTACGAGCAGTACTTC.

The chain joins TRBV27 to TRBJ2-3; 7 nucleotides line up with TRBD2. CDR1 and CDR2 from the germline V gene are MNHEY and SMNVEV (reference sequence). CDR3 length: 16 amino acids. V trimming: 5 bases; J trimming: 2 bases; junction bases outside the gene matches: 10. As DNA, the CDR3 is TGTGCCAGCAGTCAAACGTCGGGACTAATCACAGATACGCAGTATTTT. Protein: CASSQTSGLITDTQYF.

CDR3: CASSFEIPYEQYF. The CDR3 DNA follows: TGCGCCAGCAGCTTTGAAATTCCCTACGAGCAGTACTTC. The V gene is TRBV5-1, the J gene TRBJ2-7; D gene ambiguous. The V gene's germline CDR1 is SGHRS and CDR2 YFSETQ. Trimming shortened V by 2 bases and J by 2 bases, and 8 bases separated the two germline ends. This CDR3 comprises 13 residues.

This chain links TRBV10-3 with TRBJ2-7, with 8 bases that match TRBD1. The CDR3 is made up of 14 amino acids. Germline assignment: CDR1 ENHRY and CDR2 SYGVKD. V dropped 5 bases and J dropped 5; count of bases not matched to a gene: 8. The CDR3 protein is CAISLHGQGNEQYF. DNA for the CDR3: TGTGCCATCAGTCTTCACGGACAGGGAAACGAGCAGTACTTC.

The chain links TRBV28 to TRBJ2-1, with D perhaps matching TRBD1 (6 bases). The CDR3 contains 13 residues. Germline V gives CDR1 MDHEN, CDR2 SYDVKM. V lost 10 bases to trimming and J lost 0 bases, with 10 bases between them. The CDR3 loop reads CATSDSSYNEQFF. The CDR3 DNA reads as TGTGCCACCTCGGACAGCTCCTACAATGAGCAGTTCTTC.

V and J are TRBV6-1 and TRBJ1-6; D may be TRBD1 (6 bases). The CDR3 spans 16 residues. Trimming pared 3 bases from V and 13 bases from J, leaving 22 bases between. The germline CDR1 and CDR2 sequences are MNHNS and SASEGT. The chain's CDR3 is CASSEKTGAVVPPLHF. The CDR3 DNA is TGTGCCAGCAGTGAGAAGACAGGAGCAGTCGTACCCCCCCTCCACTTT.

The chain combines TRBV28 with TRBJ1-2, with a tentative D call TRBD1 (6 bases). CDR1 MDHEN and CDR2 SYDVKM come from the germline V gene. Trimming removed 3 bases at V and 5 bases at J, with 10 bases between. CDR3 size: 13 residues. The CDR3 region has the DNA TGTGCCAGCAGTTTCCCCCAGGGGTATGGCTACACCTTC. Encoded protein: CASSFPQGYGYTF.

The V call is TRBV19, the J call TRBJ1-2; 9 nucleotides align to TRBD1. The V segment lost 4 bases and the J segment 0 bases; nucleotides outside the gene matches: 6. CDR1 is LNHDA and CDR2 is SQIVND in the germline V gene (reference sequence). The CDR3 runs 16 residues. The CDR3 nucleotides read TGTGCCAGTAGTAGAGGAACAGGGGGCGCTAACTATGGCTACACCTTC. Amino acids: CASSRGTGGANYGYTF.

The CDR3 reads CASSPTSGTTDTQYF. CDR3 in DNA: TGTGCCAGCTCCCCGACTAGCGGGACCACAGATACGCAGTATTTT. The chain employs TRBV18 and TRBJ2-3; 11 bases are a match to TRBD2. In germline, CDR1 is KGHSH, CDR2 LQKENI. Trimming took 6 bases from V and 2 from J; bases not matched to a gene: 4. The CDR3 has 15 amino acids. The full variable domain, its missing parts supplied by reference TRBV18 and TRBJ2-3, is NAGVMQNPRHLVRRRGQEARLRCSPMKGHSHVYWYRQLPEEGLKFMVYLQKENIIDESGMPKERFSAEFPKEGPSILRIQQVVRGDSAAYFCASSPTSGTTDTQYFGPGTRLTVL.

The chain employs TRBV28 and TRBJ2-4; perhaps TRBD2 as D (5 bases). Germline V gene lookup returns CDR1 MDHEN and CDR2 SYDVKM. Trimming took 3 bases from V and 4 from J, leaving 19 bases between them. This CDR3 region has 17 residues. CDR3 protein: CASSFLSAGKVKNIQYF. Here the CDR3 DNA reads TGTGCCAGCAGTTTTCTTAGCGCTGGCAAGGTAAAAAACATTCAGTACTTC.

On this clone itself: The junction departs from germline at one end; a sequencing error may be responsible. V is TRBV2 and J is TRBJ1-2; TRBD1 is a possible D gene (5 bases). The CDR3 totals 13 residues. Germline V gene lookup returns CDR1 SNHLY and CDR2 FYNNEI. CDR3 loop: CASREGVGYGYTF. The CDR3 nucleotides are TGTGCCAGCAGGGAAGGGGTTGGGTATGGCTACACCTTC.

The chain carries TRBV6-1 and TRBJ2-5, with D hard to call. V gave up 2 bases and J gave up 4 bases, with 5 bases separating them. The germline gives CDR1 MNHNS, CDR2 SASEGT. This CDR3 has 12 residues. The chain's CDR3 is CASSEFGETQYF. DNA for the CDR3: TGTGCCAGCAGTGAATTCGGAGAGACCCAGTACTTC.

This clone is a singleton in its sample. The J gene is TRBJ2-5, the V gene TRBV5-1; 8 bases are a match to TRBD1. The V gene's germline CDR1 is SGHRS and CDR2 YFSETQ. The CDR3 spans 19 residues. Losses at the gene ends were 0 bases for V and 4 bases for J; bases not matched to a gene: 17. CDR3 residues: CASSLVRPRGPEIPETQYF. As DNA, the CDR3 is TGCGCCAGCAGCTTGGTTAGGCCCAGGGGGCCTGAGATCCCAGAGACCCAGTACTTC. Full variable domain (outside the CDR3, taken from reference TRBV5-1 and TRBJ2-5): KAGVTQTPRYLIKTRGQQVTLSCSPISGHRSVSWYQQTPGQGLQFLFEYFSETQRNKGNFPGRFSGRQFSNSRSEMNVSTLELGDSALYLCASSLVRPRGPEIPETQYFGPGTRLLVL.

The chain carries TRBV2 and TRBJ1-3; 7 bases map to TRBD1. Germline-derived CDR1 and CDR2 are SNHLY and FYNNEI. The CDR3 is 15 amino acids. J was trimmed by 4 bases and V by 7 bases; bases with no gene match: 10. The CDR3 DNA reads TGTGCCAGCACAATACAGGGGCTGGGCGGAAACACCATATATTTT. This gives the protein CASTIQGLGGNTIYF.